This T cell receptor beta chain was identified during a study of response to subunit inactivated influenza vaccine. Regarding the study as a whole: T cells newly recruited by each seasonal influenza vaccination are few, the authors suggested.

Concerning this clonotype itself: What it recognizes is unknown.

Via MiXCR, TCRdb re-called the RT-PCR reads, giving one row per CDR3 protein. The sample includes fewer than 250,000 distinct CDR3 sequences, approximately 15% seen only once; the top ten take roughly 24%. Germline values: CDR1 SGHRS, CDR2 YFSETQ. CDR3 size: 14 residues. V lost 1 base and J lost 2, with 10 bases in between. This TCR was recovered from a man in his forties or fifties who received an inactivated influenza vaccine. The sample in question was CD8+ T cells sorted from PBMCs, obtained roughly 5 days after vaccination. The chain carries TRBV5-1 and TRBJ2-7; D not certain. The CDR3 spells CASSLPGSTYEQYF. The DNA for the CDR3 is TGCGCCAGCAGCTTGCCGGGCAGCACCTACGAGCAGTACTTC. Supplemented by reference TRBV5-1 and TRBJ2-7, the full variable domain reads KAGVTQTPRYLIKTRGQQVTLSCSPISGHRSVSWYQQTPGQGLQFLFEYFSETQRNKGNFPGRFSGRQFSNSRSEMNVSTLELGDSALYLCASSLPGSTYEQYFGPGTRLTVT.